The 3 T cell receptor beta chains presented below share a single source sample, sequenced in a study of spatial heterogeneity in lung cancer. Study outcomes and limitations: Intratumoral expanded alpha and beta TCR counts were found to track tumor mutation counts.

One entry per CDR3 protein, called by TCRdb with MiXCR from the 5' RACE reads. The repertoire holds 8,300 or so distinct CDR3 sequences, with about 4.6% as singletons. Their cognate antigens are unknown. Time point specified: sample taken at primary tumor resection. The sequencing here drew on lung tumor tissue, taken at surgery. The receptors were gathered from a female donor with early-stage non-small cell lung cancer.

This clonotype was found many times. The chain carries TRBV12-3 or TRBV12-4 and TRBJ2-3, with D unclear. CDR3 size: 14 residues. Trimming pared 2 bases from V and 1 base from J, leaving 7 bases between. The CDR3 bases are TGTGCCAGCAGTTTAATGGAAGGCACAGATACGCAGTATTTT. It specifies CASSLMEGTDTQYF.

This clonotype was recorded at least ten times. This sequence joins TRBV19 and TRBJ2-2; possible D gene TRBD1, 5 bases. Germline CDR1 is LNHDA and CDR2 is SQIVND (reference sequence). The CDR3 consists of 15 residues. Trimming left V 3 bases short and J 4 bases short, with 12 bases between. The CDR3 loop reads CASSMSQGGTGELFF. CDR3 in DNA: TGTGCCAGTAGTATGAGCCAGGGCGGCACCGGGGAGCTGTTTTTT.

This clonotype is medium-sized. The chain couples TRBV10-2 to TRBJ2-1; 8 nucleotides match TRBD2. The CDR3 runs 16 residues. Germline-derived CDR1 and CDR2 are WSHSY and SAAADI. The V segment lost 5 bases and the J segment 4 bases; nucleotides outside the gene matches: 10. The CDR3 sequence: CASSPRRGLEYNEQFF. CDR3 DNA: TGCGCCAGCAGTCCGAGGAGGGGACTAGAATACAATGAGCAGTTCTTC.